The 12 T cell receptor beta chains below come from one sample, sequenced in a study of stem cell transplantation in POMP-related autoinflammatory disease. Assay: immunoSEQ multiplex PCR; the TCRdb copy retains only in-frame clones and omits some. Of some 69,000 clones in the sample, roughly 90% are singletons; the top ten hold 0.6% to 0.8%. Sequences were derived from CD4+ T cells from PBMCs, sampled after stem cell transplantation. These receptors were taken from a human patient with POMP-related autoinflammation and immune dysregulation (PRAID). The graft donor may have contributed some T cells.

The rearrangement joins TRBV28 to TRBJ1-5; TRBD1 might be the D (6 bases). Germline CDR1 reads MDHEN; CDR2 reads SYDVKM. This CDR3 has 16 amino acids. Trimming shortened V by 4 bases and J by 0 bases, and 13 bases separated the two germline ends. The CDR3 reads CASSSPTGRSNQPQHF. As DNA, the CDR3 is TGTGCCAGCAGTTCCCCGACAGGACGTAGCAATCAGCCCCAGCATTTT.

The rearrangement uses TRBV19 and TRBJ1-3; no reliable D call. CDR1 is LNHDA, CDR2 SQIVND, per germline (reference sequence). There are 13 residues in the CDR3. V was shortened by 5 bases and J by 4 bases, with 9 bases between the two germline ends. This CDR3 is CASSEFDGNTIYF. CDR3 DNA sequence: TGTGCCAGTAGTGAATTCGACGGAAACACCATATATTTT.

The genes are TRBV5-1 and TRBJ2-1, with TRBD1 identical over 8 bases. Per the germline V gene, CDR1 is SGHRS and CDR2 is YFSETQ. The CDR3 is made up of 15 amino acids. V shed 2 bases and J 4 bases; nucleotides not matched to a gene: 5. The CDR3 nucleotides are TGCGCCAGCAGCTTACAGGGGGGTACTTACAATGAGCAGTTCTTC. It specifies CASSLQGGTYNEQFF.

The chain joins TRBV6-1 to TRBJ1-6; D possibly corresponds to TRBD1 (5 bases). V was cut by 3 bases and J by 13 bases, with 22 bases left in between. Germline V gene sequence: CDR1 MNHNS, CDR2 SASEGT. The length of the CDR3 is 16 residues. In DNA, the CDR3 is TGTGCCAGCAGTGATGGCGGGGGTCTTAAGCTCGGGCCCCTCCACTTT. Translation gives CASSDGGGLKLGPLHF.

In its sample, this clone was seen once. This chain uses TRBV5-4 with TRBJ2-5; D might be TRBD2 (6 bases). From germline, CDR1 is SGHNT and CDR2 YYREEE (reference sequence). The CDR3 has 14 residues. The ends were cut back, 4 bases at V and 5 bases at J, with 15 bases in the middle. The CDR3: CASSPEPSEETQYF. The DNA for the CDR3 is TGTGCCAGCAGCCCGGAGCCTAGCGAGGAGACCCAGTACTTC.

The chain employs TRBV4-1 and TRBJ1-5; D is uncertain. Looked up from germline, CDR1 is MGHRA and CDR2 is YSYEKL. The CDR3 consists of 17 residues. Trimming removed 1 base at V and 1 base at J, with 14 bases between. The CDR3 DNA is TGCGCCAGCAGCCAAGGCTACTTGGGAGGAAGCAATCAGCCCCAGCATTTT. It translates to CASSQGYLGGSNQPQHF.

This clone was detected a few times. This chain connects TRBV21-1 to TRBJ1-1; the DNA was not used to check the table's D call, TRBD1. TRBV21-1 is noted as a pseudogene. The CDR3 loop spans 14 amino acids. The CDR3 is CASSKVGGSNEAFF. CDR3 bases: TGTGCCAGCAGCAAAGTAGGGGGATCCAATGAAGCTTTCTTT.

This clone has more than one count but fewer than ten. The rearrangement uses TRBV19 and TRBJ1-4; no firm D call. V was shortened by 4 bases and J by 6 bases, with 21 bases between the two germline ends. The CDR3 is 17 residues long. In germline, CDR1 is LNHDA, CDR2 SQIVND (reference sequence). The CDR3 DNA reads TGTGCCAGTAGTAACTGGGTACGAAGCAGGATTGATGAAAAACTGTTTTTT. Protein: CASSNWVRSRIDEKLFF.

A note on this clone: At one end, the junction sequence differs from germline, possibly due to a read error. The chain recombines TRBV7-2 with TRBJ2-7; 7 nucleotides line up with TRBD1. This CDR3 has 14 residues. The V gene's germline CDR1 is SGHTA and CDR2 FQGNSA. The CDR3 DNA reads TGTGCCAGCAGCCAACAACGACTGACAGGGTATTCGGACTTC. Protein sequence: CASSQQRLTGYSDF.

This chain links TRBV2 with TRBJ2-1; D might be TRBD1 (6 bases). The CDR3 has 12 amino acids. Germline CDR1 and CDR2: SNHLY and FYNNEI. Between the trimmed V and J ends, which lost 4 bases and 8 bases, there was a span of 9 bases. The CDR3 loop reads CASSVQGDEQFF. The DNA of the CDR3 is TGTGCCAGCAGTGTACAGGGAGATGAGCAGTTCTTC.

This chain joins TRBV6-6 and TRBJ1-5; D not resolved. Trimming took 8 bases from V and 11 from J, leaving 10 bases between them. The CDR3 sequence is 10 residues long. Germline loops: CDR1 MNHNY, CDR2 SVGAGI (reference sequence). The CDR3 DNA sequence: TGTGCCAGCGGGGATCGGACCCAGCATTTT. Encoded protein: CASGDRTQHF.

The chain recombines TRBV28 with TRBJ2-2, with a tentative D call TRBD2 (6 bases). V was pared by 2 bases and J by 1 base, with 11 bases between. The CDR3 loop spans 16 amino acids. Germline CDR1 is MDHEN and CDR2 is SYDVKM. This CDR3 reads CASSLHGGVNTGELFF. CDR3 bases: TGTGCCAGCAGTTTACATGGCGGGGTGAACACCGGGGAGCTGTTTTTT.